This T cell receptor (beta chain) was documented in a study of early T cells in non-severe SARS-CoV-2 infection. About the study: Unsorted whole-blood RNA was sequenced in bulk, leaving chains unpaired.

The V end was cut by 6 bases, the J end by 4 bases, with 11 bases between. The CDR3 is 13 residues long. Germline CDR1 KGHSH, CDR2 LQKENI. This clonotype was counted a few times. Unique molecular identifiers were attached to individual cDNA molecules. A single record per CDR3 protein comes from TCRdb applying MiXCR to the 5' RACE reads. The sample consists of around 57,000 distinct CDR3 sequences, roughly 6.5% of them appearing once. Sequenced input: whole blood. The chain carries TRBV18 and TRBJ2-3; possibly TRBD1 for D (6 bases). This TCR derives from an adult who was a healthcare worker with PCR-confirmed SARS-CoV-2 infection or an uninfected control (not recorded which). As DNA, the CDR3 is TGTGCCAGCTCGTCCGGACAGCCAGATACGCAGTATTTT. It specifies CASSSGQPDTQYF.